This T cell receptor (beta chain) was profiled in a study of blood T cells in healthy people across ages (dated by TCRdb to between 2014 and 2016). Context from the whole study: In model experiments, template switching captured roughly one uniquely barcoded TCR beta cDNA molecule for every two T cells. The study measured age-related changes in TCR beta repertoire diversity using deep sequencing normalized with unique cDNA molecular identifiers. To avoid experimental bias, donors of different ages were spread randomly across the sequencing lanes. The donors were split into four age groups: young (average around 17 years), middle-aged (39), aged (62) and long-lived (over 80). The study analyzed two additional independent replicas of 1 million unique cDNA reads from the same blood draw for two donors, one aged 18 to 30 and one aged 80 or older. The research as a whole found: Estimates of total diversity based on one million sequenced T cells were regarded as lower bounds and as underestimates. The long-lived group showed more naive CD4+ T cells, fewer expanded clones and increased TCR diversity than the aged group, suggesting age selection. Conclusive comparison of naive and antigen-experienced compartments was prevented by the profiling of bulk unsorted PBMCs. As age increased, observed TCR beta diversity per million T cells dropped in a roughly linear way, and a significant reduction was already evident by age 40. A strong correlation was found between observed TCR beta diversity and the percentage of naive T cells measured by flow cytometry. Because the CMV infection status of the donors was unknown, age-related changes in expanded clonotypes may potentially have been confounded.

The protocol used for the library was 5' RACE. Instrument used: Illumina HiSeq 2500. A second PCR of roughly 7 to 11 cycles was performed with a sample-barcoded 5' primer and a J-beta primer mix. A template-switch 5' adaptor carrying 12 random nucleotides introduced a unique molecular identifier onto each TCR beta cDNA molecule. Each sample yielded at least 3 million CDR3-containing paired-end reads. First-strand cDNA was synthesized from all RNA with the Mint cDNA synthesis kit, primed by a TRBC-specific oligonucleotide. After uracil-DNA glycosylase treatment, a first 18-cycle PCR used universal primers M1SS and BC2_uni_R on all cDNA. Concerning the study's data processing: Normalization of each sample was performed by random selection of 1 million high-quality reads, each carrying a distinct molecular identifier. Reads sharing molecular identifiers were discarded rather than binned into consensus sequences. CDR3 identification, clonotype clustering and error correction used MiTCR with a Q25 quality threshold and the strictest error-elimination algorithm. A nonparametric unseen species model with Euler transformation was used to estimate a lower bound on total TCR beta diversity. The public reads were reprocessed in TCRdb via fastp at Q25 and MiXCR, keeping in-frame beta chains. Here each entry gathers all rows of one CDR3 protein and keeps the most common genes and DNA. These V and J calls rely on TCRdb rather than the paper's analysis. The sample contains around 690,000 distinct CDR3 sequences, 45% to 65% of them found a single time. The top ten clonotypes cover around 37% of the sample.

CDR1 and CDR2, per the germline V gene, are ENHRY and SYGVKD. The CDR3 runs 13 residues from the cysteine to the phenylalanine. Only CDR3 DNA is held: 39 bases, read in frame from base 1. The junction shows trimming of 4 bases on V and 1 base on J, plus 6 bases between the germline ends. Systemically healthy Caucasian individuals from Russia, about 38 in total and aged roughly 6 to 90 years, were included as donors. Roughly 10 milliliters of peripheral blood were collected from each donor into EDTA-treated Vacutainer tubes. Ficoll-Paque density-gradient centrifugation was used to isolate PBMCs, with at least 6.5 million per sample. Total RNA was extracted from PBMCs with Trizol reagent, with at least 5.5 micrograms obtained per sample. For every donor, flow cytometry on a PBMC aliquot measured the percentage of naive CD45RAhigh/CD27high T cells. With regard to this clonotype: The antigen it recognizes is unknown. No much larger clonotype is one base removed from it; base qualities were not supplied.

This chain is built from TRBV10-3 and TRBJ2-3; the D gene assignment is ambiguous. This clonotype was sampled from a man aged 55 to 70 in good health. Sequenced sample: blood. The DNA sequence is TGTGCCATCAGTGGGGCTGGCACAGATACGCAGTATTTT. Its protein product is CAISGAGTDTQYF.